The entry below gives a single T cell receptor (beta chain) sequence along with its context. The germline V and J ends were trimmed by 3 bases and 6 bases, with 14 bases remaining between them. This CDR3 is 15 amino acids long. CDR1 and CDR2 (germline): MDHEN, SYDVKM. Profiling relied on immunoSEQ multiplex PCR, and the TCRdb table lists in-frame clones only, not all of them. Here the sample spans approximately 37,000 clones, almost 85% being singletons. This entry comes from a study of sequential checkpoint blockade in melanoma. Regarding treatment: randomized to nivolumab then ipilimumab (arm A) or the reverse (arm B).

This clonotype was obtained from a human donor with melanoma. This chain links TRBV28 with TRBJ2-2; a weak D match, TRBD1 (6 bases). The material sequenced was CD8+ T cells sorted from blood (inferred from file names), taken from a patient given nivolumab and ipilimumab in sequence. CDR3 sequence (DNA): TGTGCCAGCAGTTTGATCAGGGGAGTGCCCGGGGAGCTGTTTTTT. As protein: CASSLIRGVPGELFF.